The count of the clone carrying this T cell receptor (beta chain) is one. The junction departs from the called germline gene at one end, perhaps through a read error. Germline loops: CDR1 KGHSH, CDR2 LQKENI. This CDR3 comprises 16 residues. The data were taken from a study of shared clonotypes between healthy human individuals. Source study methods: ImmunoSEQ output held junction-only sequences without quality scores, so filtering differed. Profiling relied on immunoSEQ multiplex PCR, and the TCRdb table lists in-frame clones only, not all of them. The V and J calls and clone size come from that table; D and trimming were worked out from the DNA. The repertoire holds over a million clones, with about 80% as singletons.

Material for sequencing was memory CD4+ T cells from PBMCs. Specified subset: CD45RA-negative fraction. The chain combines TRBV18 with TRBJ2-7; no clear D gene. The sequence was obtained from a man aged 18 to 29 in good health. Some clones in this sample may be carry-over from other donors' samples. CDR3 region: CASSPTSTPTWSEQHF. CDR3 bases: TGTGCCAGCTCACCCACGTCGACTCCCACCTGGTCCGAGCAGCACTTC.